The 2 T cell receptor delta chains given below trace back to one sample, sequenced in a study of γδ T cells in repeated Plasmodium falciparum infection. Vgamma9/Vdelta2+ and Vdelta2-negative gammadelta T cells were flow-sorted from PBMC for bulk sequencing. TCRdb re-called clones from the multiplex PCR reads via CATT. Of roughly 93,000 delta-chain clones in the sample, roughly 1.4% were seen once. Specimen: gamma-delta T cells from blood. Source of these receptors: a pool of human donors (malaria-infected and uninfected, not separated).

This clone was counted a few times. TCRdb lists the protein of a much larger clone for this DNA, which differs at residue 9, so this is likely a read error; the protein given here is translated from the DNA itself. The chain recombines TRDV1 with TRDJ1, with D hard to call. TCRdb offers no J gene call, so here the DNA was matched to germline to obtain one. The V and J ends lost 1 base and 0 bases respectively, with 21 bases between them. The CDR3 has 19 amino acids. Germline lookup yields CDR1 TSWWSYY and CDR2 QGS. The CDR3 reads CALGERFTPTLVYTDKLIF. CDR3 DNA: TGTGCTCTTGGGGAACGATTTACTCCAACCCTCGTGTACACCGATAAACTCATCTTT.

On this clone itself: A far larger clone is off by one base, so a read error is likely. At the DNA level, this CDR3 is encoded by other sequences in the same sample as well. This chain uses TRDV2 with TRDJ1; 8 bases fit TRDD3. TCRdb offers no J gene call, so here the DNA was matched to germline to obtain one. CDR1 is GEAIGNYY, CDR2 EKD, per germline. The CDR3 loop spans 15 amino acids. CDR3 nucleotide sequence: TGTGCCTGCGACATTTTGGGGGATTACACCGATAAACTCATCTTT. Amino acid sequence: CACDILGDYTDKLIF.